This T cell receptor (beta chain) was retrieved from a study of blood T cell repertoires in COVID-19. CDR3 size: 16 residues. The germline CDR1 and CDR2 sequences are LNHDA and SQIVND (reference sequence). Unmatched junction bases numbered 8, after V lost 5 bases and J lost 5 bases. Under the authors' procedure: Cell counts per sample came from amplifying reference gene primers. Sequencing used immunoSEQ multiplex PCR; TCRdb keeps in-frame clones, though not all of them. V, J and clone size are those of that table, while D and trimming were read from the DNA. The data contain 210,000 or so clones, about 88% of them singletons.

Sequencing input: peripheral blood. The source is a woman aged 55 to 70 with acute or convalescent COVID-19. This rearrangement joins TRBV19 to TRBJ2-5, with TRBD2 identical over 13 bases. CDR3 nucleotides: TGTGCCAGTAGTCCAACTAGCGGGAGGGCCTGGGAGACCCAGTACTTC. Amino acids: CASSPTSGRAWETQYF.